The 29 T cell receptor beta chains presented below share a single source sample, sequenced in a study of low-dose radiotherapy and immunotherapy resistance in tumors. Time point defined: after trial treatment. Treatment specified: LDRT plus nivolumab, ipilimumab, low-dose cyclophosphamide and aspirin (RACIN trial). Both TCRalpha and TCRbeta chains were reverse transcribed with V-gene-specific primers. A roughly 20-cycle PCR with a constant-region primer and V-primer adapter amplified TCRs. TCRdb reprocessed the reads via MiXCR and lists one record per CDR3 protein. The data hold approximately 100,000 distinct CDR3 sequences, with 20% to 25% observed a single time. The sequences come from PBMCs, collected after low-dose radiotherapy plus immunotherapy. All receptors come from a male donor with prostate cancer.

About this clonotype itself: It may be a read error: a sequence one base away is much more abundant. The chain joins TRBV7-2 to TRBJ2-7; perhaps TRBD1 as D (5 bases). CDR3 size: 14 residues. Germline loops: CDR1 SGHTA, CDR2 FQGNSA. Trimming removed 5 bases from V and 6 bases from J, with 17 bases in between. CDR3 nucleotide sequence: TGTGCCAGCAGCGCCCAGGGCTGGGGCTTCGAGCAGTACTTC. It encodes CASSAQGWGFEQYF.

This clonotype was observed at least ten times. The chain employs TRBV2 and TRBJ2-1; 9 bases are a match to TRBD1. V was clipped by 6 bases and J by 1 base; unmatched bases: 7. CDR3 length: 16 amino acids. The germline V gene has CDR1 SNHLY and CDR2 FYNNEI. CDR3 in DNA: TGTGCCAGCAGCAAACGGACAGGGGCGTCCTACAATGAGCAGTTCTTC. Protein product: CASSKRTGASYNEQFF.

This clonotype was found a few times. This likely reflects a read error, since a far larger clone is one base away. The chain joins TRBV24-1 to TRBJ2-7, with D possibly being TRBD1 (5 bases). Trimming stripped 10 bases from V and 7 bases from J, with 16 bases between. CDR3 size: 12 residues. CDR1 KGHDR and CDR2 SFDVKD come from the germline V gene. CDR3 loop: CATSLDSNEQYF. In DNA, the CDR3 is TGTGCCACTAGCCTTGACAGCAATGAGCAGTACTTC.

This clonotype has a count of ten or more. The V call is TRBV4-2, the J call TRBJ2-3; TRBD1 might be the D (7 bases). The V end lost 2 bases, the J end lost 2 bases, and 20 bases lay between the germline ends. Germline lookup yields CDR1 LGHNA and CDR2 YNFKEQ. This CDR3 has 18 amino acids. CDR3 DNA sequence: TGTGCCAGCAGCCAACCCCGGGGGACAGCGGATACCACAGATACGCAGTATTTT. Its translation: CASSQPRGTADTTDTQYF.

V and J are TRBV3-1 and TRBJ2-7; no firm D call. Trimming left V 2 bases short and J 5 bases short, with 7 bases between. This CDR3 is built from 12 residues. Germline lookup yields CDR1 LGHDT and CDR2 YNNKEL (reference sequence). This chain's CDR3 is CASSQRAHEQYF. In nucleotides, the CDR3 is TGTGCCAGCAGCCAACGGGCTCACGAGCAGTACTTC.

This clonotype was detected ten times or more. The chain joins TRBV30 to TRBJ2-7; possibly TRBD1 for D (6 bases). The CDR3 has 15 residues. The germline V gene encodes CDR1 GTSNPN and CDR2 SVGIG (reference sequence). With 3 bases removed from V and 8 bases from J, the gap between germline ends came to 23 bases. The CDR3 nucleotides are TGTGCCTGGAGGATACCGACAGGTGCCCCGACGAAGCAGTACTTC. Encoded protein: CAWRIPTGAPTKQYF.

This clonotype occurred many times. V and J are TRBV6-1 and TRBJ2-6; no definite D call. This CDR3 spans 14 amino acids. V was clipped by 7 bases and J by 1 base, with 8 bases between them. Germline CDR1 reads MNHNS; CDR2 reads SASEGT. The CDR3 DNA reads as TGTGCCAGCACCTCGAGGTCTGGGGCCAACGTCCTGACTTTC. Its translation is CASTSRSGANVLTF.

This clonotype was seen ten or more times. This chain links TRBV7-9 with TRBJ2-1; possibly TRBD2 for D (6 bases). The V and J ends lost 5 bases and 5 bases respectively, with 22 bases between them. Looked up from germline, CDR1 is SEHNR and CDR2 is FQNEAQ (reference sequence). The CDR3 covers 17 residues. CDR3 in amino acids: CASSVQRGGASNNEQFF. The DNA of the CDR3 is TGTGCCAGCAGCGTACAGCGTGGAGGGGCCTCTAACAATGAGCAGTTCTTC. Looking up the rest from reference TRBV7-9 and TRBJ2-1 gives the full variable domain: DTGVSQNPRHKITKRGQNVTFRCDPISEHNRLYWYRQTLGQGPEFLTYFQNEAQLEKSRLLSDRFSAERPKGSFSTLEIQRTEQGDSAMYLCASSVQRGGASNNEQFFGPGTRLTVL.

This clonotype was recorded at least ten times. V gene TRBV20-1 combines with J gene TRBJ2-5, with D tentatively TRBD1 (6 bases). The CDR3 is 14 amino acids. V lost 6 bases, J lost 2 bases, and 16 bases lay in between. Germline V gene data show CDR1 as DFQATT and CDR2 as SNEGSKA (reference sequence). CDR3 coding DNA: TGCAGTGCGGGCAGGGGCCTCCGGCAAGAGACCCAGTACTTC. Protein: CSAGRGLRQETQYF.

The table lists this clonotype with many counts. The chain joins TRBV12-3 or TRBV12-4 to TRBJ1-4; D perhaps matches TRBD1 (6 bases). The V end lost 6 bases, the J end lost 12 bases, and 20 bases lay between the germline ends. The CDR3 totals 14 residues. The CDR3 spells CASSFSSLGGELFF. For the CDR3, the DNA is TGTGCCAGCAGCTTTAGTTCCCTCGGGGGCGAACTGTTTTTT.

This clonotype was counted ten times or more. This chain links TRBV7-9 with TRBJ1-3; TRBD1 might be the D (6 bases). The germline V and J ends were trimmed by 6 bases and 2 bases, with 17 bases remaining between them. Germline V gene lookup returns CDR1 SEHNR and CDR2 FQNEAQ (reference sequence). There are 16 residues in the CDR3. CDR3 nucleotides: TGTGCCAGCAGTCCCGAGGGGGGCTGGGCTGGAAACACCATATATTTT. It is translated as CASSPEGGWAGNTIYF.

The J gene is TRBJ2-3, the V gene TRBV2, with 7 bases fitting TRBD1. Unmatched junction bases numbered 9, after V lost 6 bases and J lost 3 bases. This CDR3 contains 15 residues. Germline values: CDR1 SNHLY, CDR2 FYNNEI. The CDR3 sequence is CASSTDRRTTDTQYF. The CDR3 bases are TGTGCCAGCAGCACGGACAGGAGGACGACAGATACGCAGTATTTT.

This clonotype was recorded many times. The CDR3 reads CAWTDKGGTEAFF. CDR3 sequence (DNA): TGTGCCTGGACCGACAAGGGTGGAACTGAAGCTTTCTTT. The gene calls are TRBV30 and TRBJ1-1; D unclear. CDR3 length: 13 amino acids. V was pared by 4 bases and J by 5 bases, with 14 bases between. Germline CDR1 GTSNPN, CDR2 SVGIG (reference sequence).

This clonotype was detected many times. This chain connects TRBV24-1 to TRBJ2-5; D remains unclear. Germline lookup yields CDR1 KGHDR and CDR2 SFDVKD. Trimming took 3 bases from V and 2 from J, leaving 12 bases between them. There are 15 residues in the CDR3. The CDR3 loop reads CATSDSPPRQETQYF. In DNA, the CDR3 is TGTGCCACCAGTGATAGCCCCCCCCGGCAAGAGACCCAGTACTTC.

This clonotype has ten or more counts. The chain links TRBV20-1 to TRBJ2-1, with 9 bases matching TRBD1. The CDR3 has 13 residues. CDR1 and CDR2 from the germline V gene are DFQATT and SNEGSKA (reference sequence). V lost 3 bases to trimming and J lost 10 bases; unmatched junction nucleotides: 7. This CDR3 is CSASRTGVGEQFF. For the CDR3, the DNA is TGCAGTGCTAGTCGGACAGGGGTAGGGGAGCAGTTCTTC.

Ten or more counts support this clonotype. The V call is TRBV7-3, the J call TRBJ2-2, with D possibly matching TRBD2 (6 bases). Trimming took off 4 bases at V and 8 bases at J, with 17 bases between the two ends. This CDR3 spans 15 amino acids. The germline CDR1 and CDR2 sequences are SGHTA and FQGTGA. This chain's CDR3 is CASSSGTPTQGELFF. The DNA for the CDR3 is TGTGCCAGCAGCTCCGGGACTCCCACCCAAGGGGAGCTGTTTTTT.

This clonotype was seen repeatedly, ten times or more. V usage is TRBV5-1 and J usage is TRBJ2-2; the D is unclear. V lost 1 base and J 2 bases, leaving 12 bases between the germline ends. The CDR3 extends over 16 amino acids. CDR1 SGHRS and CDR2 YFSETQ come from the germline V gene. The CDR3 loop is CASSLTRTGNTGELFF. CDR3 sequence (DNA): TGCGCCAGCAGCTTGACCAGGACCGGCAACACCGGGGAGCTGTTTTTT.

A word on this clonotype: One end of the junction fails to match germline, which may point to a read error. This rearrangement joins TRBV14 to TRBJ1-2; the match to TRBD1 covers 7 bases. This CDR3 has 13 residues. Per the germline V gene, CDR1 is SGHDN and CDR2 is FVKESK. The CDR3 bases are TGTGCCAGCAGCCCCAGGACAGGCGATGGCTTCACCTTC. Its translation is CASSPRTGDGFTF.

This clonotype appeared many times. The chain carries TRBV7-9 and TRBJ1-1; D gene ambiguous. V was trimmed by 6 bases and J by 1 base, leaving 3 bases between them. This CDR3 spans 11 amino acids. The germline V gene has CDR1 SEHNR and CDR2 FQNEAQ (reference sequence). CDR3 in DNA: TGTGCCAGCAGACGGAACACTGAAGCTTTCTTT. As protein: CASRRNTEAFF.

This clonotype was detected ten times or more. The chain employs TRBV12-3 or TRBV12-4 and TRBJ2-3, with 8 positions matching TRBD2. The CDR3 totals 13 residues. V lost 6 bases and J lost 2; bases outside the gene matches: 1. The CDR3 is CASSGGATDTQYF. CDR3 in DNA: TGTGCCAGCAGCGGGGGGGCCACAGATACGCAGTATTTT.

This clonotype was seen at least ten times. As DNA, the CDR3 is TGTGCCAGCAGTTACGGCGGGGGGGCCTGGGCCGAGCAGTACTTC. Translated, it gives CASSYGGGAWAEQYF. The chain couples TRBV6-5 to TRBJ2-7, with 9 nucleotides matching TRBD2. Germline V CDR1 and CDR2: MNHEY, SVGAGI. Trimming removed 2 bases from V and 6 bases from J; junction bases left unmatched: 8. This CDR3 contains 15 residues.

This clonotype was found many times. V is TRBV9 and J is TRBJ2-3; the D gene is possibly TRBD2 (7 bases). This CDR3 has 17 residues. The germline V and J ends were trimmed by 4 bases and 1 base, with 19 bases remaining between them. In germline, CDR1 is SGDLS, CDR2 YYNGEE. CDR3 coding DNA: TGTGCCAGCAGCTTCCTTGAAGGGGGGGGCCGCACAGATACGCAGTATTTT. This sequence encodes CASSFLEGGGRTDTQYF. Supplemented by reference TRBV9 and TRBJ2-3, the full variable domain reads DSGVTQTPKHLITATGQRVTLRCSPRSGDLSVYWYQQSLDQGLQFLIQYYNGEERAKGNILERFSAQQFPDLHSELNLSSLELGDSALYFCASSFLEGGGRTDTQYFGPGTRLTVL.

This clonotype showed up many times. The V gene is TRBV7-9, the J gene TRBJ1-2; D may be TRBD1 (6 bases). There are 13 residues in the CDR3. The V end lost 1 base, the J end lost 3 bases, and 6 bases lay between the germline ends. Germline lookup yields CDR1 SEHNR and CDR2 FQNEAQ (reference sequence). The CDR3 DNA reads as TGTGCCAGCAGCTTAGGGACAGACTATGGCTACACCTTC. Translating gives CASSLGTDYGYTF.

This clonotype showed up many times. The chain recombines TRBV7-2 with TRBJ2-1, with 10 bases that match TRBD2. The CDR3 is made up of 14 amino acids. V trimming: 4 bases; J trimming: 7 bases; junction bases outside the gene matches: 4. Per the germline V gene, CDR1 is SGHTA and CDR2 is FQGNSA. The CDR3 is CASSSGLAMNEQFF. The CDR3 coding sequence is TGTGCCAGCAGCTCGGGACTAGCGATGAATGAGCAGTTCTTC.

In nucleotides, the CDR3 is TGTGCCATTAACAAGGACGGGGTGGAGACCCAGTACTTC. Protein sequence: CAINKDGVETQYF. The chain joins TRBV28 to TRBJ2-5, with D possibly being TRBD2 (5 bases). CDR1 is MDHEN and CDR2 is SYDVKM in the germline V gene. The CDR3 runs 13 residues. V dropped 10 bases and J dropped 5 bases, with 17 bases sitting between them.

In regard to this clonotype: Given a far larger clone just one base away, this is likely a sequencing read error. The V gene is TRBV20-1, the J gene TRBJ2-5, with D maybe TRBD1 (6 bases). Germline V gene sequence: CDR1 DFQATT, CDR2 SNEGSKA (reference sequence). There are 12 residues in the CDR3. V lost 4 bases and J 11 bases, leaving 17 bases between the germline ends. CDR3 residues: CSATPDSNEQYF. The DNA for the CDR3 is TGCAGTGCTACCCCGGACAGCAATGAGCAGTACTTC.

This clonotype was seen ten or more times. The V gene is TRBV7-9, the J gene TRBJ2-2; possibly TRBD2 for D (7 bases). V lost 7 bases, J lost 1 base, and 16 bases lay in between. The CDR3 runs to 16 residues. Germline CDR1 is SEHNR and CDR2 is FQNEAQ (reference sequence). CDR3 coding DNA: TGTGCCAGCAATGGACGGGGGGCTAGGAACACCGGGGAGCTGTTTTTT. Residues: CASNGRGARNTGELFF.

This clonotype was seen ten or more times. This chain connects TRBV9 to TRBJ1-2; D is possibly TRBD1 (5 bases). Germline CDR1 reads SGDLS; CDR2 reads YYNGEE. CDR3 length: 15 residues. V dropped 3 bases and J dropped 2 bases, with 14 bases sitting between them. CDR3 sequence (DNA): TGTGCCAGCAGCGGGAAGGGGAGGTCCAACTATGGCTACACCTTC. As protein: CASSGKGRSNYGYTF. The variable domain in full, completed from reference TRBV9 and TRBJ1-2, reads DSGVTQTPKHLITATGQRVTLRCSPRSGDLSVYWYQQSLDQGLQFLIQYYNGEERAKGNILERFSAQQFPDLHSELNLSSLELGDSALYFCASSGKGRSNYGYTFGSGTRLTVV.

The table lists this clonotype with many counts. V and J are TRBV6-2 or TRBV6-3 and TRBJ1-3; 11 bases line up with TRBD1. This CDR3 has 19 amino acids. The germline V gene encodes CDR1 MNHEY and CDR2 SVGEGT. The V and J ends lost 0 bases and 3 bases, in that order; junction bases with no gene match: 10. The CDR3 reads CASSYSRRRDRGFGNTIYF. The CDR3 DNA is TGTGCCAGCAGTTACTCGAGGCGGCGGGACAGGGGGTTTGGAAACACCATATATTTT.